The entry that follows covers one TCR beta chain sequence. The RNA input was about 0.45 to 1 ug, and it was reverse transcribed with random hexamers. Multiplex PCR with immunoSEQ amplified the TCR beta CDR3 across 54 Vbeta and 13 Jbeta. TCRdb used MiXCR to reprocess the immunoSEQ multiplex PCR reads, holding one entry per CDR3 protein. The sample holds about 140,000 distinct CDR3 sequences, less than 95% seen once. V shed 6 bases and J shed 7 bases, with 19 bases lying between them. The CDR3 has 15 residues. These data originate in a study of CD8 T cells in Susac syndrome. The TCR comes from a human donor in good health. V is TRBV12-3 or TRBV12-4 and J is TRBJ1-5; D is possibly TRBD1 (6 bases). The sequenced sample consisted of CD4+ T cells from PBMCs. CDR3 amino acids: CASSQTTGLGQPQHF. CDR3 sequence (DNA): TGTGCCAGCAGCCAAACGACAGGCCTAGGACAGCCCCAGCATTTT.